This TCR beta chain was sequenced in a study of T cell responses to AZD1222 COVID-19 vaccine. Per germline, CDR1 LNHDA and CDR2 SQIVND (reference sequence). This CDR3 has 14 residues. V lost 2 bases to trimming and J lost 3 bases, with 11 bases between them. Findings and caveats of the study: The breadth and depth of Spike-specific TCRs increased once two AZD1222 doses had been given.

About this clone itself: Its antigen is not identified.

Using immunoSEQ multiplex PCR, the repertoire was profiled, and TCRdb retains in-frame clones only, with some absent. Of about 170,000 clones listed, less than 95% are singletons. This chain uses TRBV19 with TRBJ2-7, with a weak D call TRBD1 (6 bases). This sequence originates from an adult in good health. The source material was peripheral blood, sampled on day 0 of AZD1222 vaccination. The CDR3 bases are TGTGCCAGTAGTATAACACAGGGTGGCTACGAGCAGTACTTC. It codes for CASSITQGGYEQYF.